This T cell receptor (beta chain) was captured by sequencing in a study of T cells in Graves' hyperthyroidism and ophthalmopathy. TCR beta CDR3 sequences were amplified from RNA transcripts. When the TCR CDR3 underwent first-round RT-PCR, the HTBI primer set was used. TCRdb fed the multiplex PCR reads into MiXCR, producing one record per CDR3 protein. This table has some 600,000 distinct CDR3 sequences, about 14% appearing once. This clonotype was recorded at least ten times. Its antigen is not identified. The V end lost 3 bases, the J end lost 4 bases, and 8 bases lay between the germline ends. Germline V lookup: CDR1 MDHEN, CDR2 SYDVKM. This CDR3 comprises 13 residues. General study points: Blood shared most expanded thyroid clonotypes above 0.001.

The chain couples TRBV28 to TRBJ2-3, with D unresolved. The receptor was isolated from a woman younger than 45 with Graves' hyperthyroidism that later progressed to Graves' ophthalmopathy. The sequenced sample was blood. In DNA, the CDR3 is TGTGCCAGCAGTTTGCTCCACCCAGATACGCAGTATTTT. Residues: CASSLLHPDTQYF. Full variable domain (missing parts from reference TRBV28 and TRBJ2-3): DVKVTQSSRYLVKRTGEKVFLECVQDMDHENMFWYRQDPGLGLRLIYFSYDVKMKEKGDIPEGYSVSREKKERFSLILESASTNQTSMYLCASSLLHPDTQYFGPGTRLTVL.